This TCR beta chain was documented in a study of blood T cell repertoires in COVID-19. About the study: Samples of COVID-19 (acute and convalescent) were obtained from the United States, Italy and Spain.

The assay was immunoSEQ multiplex PCR, and TCRdb's table has in-frame clones only and misses some. Among fewer than 350,000 clones listed, approximately 90% were seen once. Germline loops: CDR1 SEHNR, CDR2 FQNEAQ (reference sequence). The CDR3 length is 15 residues. The V gene end was trimmed by 3 bases and the J gene end by 1 base; junction bases not matched to a gene: 4. The chain links TRBV7-9 to TRBJ2-7; 9 bases map to TRBD2. The receptor was isolated from a man aged 40-49 years with acute or convalescent COVID-19. Sequencing was done on a sample of peripheral blood. The CDR3: CASSFTSGPSYEQYF. CDR3 DNA: TGTGCCAGCAGCTTCACTAGCGGGCCTTCCTACGAGCAGTACTTC.